The next 32 T cell receptor beta chains were all read from a single sample in a study of identical twins (dated by TCRdb to 2016 to 2017). Libraries were made using 5' RACE. Reads for this sample came from an Illumina HiSeq 2000. TCRdb trimmed the raw reads at Q25, called clones with MiXCR and kept productive beta chains. Identical CDR3 protein sequences are pooled into one entry, listed with their most common genes and DNA. The sample table shows 450,000 or so distinct CDR3 sequences, and around 14% are seen once. Of the sample, 0.52% is held by the ten largest clones. These data also featured in a second study, about yellow fever vaccine responses in identical twins.

The sequenced material came from CD4+ T cells sorted from blood. The receptors were sampled from a woman aged 18-29 years in good health.

The V gene is TRBV11-2, the J gene TRBJ2-2; the match to TRBD2 covers 15 bases. CDR1 and CDR2 (germline): SGHAT, FQNNGV. The CDR3 totals 18 residues. V shed 5 bases and J 5 bases; nucleotides not matched to a gene: 9. The CDR3, as DNA: TGTGCCAGCAGCGCACCGGGACTAGCGGGGGGCCCGACCGGGGAGCTGTTTTTT. Translation gives CASSAPGLAGGPTGELFF.

This clonotype was observed a handful of times. The V call is TRBV12-3 or TRBV12-4, the J call TRBJ2-2; possible D gene TRBD1, 6 bases. The CDR3 is 17 amino acids. Trimming stripped 0 bases from V and 2 bases from J, with 13 bases between. CDR3 bases: TGTGCCAGCAGTTTAGCGCTTTCAGGGGCTAACACCGGGGAGCTGTTTTTT. It translates to CASSLALSGANTGELFF.

Only a few counts were recorded for this clonotype. This chain connects TRBV7-2 to TRBJ1-2; D might be TRBD1 (6 bases). CDR3 length equals 15 residues. The V end was cut by 0 bases, the J end by 4 bases, with 12 bases between. Germline V lookup: CDR1 SGHTA, CDR2 FQGNSA. The CDR3 DNA follows: TGTGCCAGCAGCTTAGCGACCAGGGGTCTCTATGGCTACACCTTC. Translated, it gives CASSLATRGLYGYTF.

This sequence joins TRBV5-1 and TRBJ2-2; 7 nucleotides align to TRBD1. The V segment lost 0 bases and the J segment 4 bases; nucleotides outside the gene matches: 3. Germline V gene sequence: CDR1 SGHRS, CDR2 YFSETQ. The CDR3 runs to 15 residues. In nucleotides, the CDR3 is TGCGCCAGCAGCTTGGGGGGACAGCCCACCGGGGAGCTGTTTTTT. It encodes CASSLGGQPTGELFF.

Written as DNA, the CDR3 is TGTGCCAGCAGTTCACAGGGGGCGGTTCTCTACAATGAGCAGTTCTTC. This translates into CASSSQGAVLYNEQFF. The chain uses TRBV3-1 and TRBJ2-1; the match to TRBD1 covers 9 bases. With 6 bases clipped from V and 3 bases from J, the junction kept 9 bases outside the gene matches. CDR3 length equals 16 residues. Germline lookup yields CDR1 LGHDT and CDR2 YNNKEL (reference sequence).

The V call is TRBV11-1, the J call TRBJ2-6, with 7 bases identical to TRBD2. Trimming cost V 1 base and J 0 bases; bases outside gene matches: 3. Germline loops: CDR1 SGHAT, CDR2 FQDESV (reference sequence). This CDR3 has 17 amino acids. The CDR3 region is CASSLGSGASGANVLTF. The CDR3 nucleotides read TGTGCCAGCAGCTTAGGGAGCGGGGCCTCTGGGGCCAACGTCCTGACTTTC. The full variable domain, with the rest looked up from reference TRBV11-1 and TRBJ2-6, is EAEVAQSPRYKITEKSQAVAFWCDPISGHATLYWYRQILGQGPELLVQFQDESVVDDSQLPKDRFSAERLKGVDSTLKIQPAELGDSAMYLCASSLGSGASGANVLTFGAGSRLTVL.

This rearrangement joins TRBV20-1 to TRBJ2-5; 9 bases align to TRBD2. Per germline, CDR1 DFQATT and CDR2 SNEGSKA (reference sequence). Losses at the gene ends were 8 bases for V and 5 bases for J; bases not matched to a gene: 21. The CDR3 covers 17 residues. CDR3 protein: CSSKRGSGGTKHETQYF. As DNA, the CDR3 is TGCAGTTCCAAGAGGGGCAGCGGGGGGACCAAACACGAGACCCAGTACTTC.

This clonotype was seen more than once but under ten times. The CDR3 DNA follows: TGTGCCTGGAGTGTACGGTCAGACACTGAAGCTTTCTTT. Protein: CAWSVRSDTEAFF. V and J are TRBV30 and TRBJ1-1; D is unclear. This CDR3 has 13 residues. V was pared by 0 bases and J by 3 bases, with 8 bases between. Germline CDR1 reads GTSNPN; CDR2 reads SVGIG (reference sequence).

This clonotype has a handful of counts. The rearrangement links TRBV6-1 to TRBJ2-3; tentative D call: TRBD1 (5 bases). This CDR3 spans 15 amino acids. V was shortened by 8 bases and J by 3 bases, with 18 bases between the two germline ends. The V gene's germline CDR1 is MNHNS and CDR2 SASEGT. The CDR3 protein is CASLHRQGWTDTQYF. The CDR3 DNA reads TGTGCCAGCCTTCACCGGCAGGGTTGGACAGATACGCAGTATTTT.

The chain links TRBV6-1 to TRBJ2-5; TRBD1 aligns across 9 bases. Per germline, CDR1 MNHNS and CDR2 SASEGT. V gave up 5 bases and J gave up 0 bases; unmatched junction bases: 10. The CDR3 length is 17 residues. This CDR3 is CASSINRGLTYQETQYF. CDR3 sequence (DNA): TGTGCCAGCAGTATTAACAGGGGGCTCACGTACCAAGAGACCCAGTACTTC.

This clonotype was seen more than once but under ten times. V gene TRBV29-1 combines with J gene TRBJ2-3; D is possibly TRBD1 (6 bases). CDR1 and CDR2 from the germline V gene are SQVTM and ANQGSEA. The CDR3 is made up of 14 amino acids. V gave up 4 bases and J gave up 1 base, with 12 bases separating them. DNA of the CDR3: TGCAGCGTTGGGGGGCGCGGAGGCACAGATACGCAGTATTTT. This codes for CSVGGRGGTDTQYF.

In this sample, this clonotype turned up a few times. J is TRBJ2-1 and V is TRBV6-2 or TRBV6-3; unclear D gene. Looked up from germline, CDR1 is MNHEY and CDR2 is SVGEGT. The CDR3 runs to 12 residues. With 6 bases removed from V and 7 bases from J, the gap between germline ends came to 10 bases. The CDR3 protein is CASRKEVNEQFF. The CDR3 DNA is TGTGCCAGCAGAAAAGAGGTGAATGAGCAGTTCTTC.

The chain links TRBV6-1 to TRBJ2-3; TRBD1 matches at 9 bases. The CDR3 is made up of 16 amino acids. Trimming cost V 7 bases and J 1 base; bases outside gene matches: 9. Germline V CDR1 and CDR2: MNHNS, SASEGT. The CDR3 loop is CASTDRQGDGTDTQYF. The CDR3 coding sequence is TGTGCCAGCACCGACCGACAGGGGGATGGCACAGATACGCAGTATTTT.

This clonotype turned up a few times. The chain has TRBV25-1 and TRBJ2-3; 7 bases align to TRBD2. V trimming: 8 bases; J trimming: 0 bases; junction bases outside the gene matches: 8. There are 15 residues in the CDR3. In germline, CDR1 is MGHDK, CDR2 SYGVNS. CDR3 loop: CASLKRDLSTDTQYF. In DNA form, the CDR3 reads TGTGCCAGCCTAAAGCGGGATCTTAGCACAGATACGCAGTATTTT.

A few counts support this clonotype. The DNA for the CDR3 is TGTGCCAGCAGCCTGACAGGGACCGATCAGCCCCAGCATTTT. As protein: CASSLTGTDQPQHF. The chain employs TRBV3-1 and TRBJ1-5, with 7 bases lining up with TRBD1. Germline CDR1 reads LGHDT; CDR2 reads YNNKEL (reference sequence). The CDR3 runs to 14 residues. Trimming removed 4 bases from V and 5 bases from J; junction bases left unmatched: 5.

This clonotype was found a few times. The chain combines TRBV29-1 with TRBJ2-2; D remains unclear. Trimming pared 4 bases from V and 2 bases from J, leaving 8 bases between. The CDR3 spans 13 residues. The germline gives CDR1 SQVTM, CDR2 ANQGSEA. For the CDR3, the DNA is TGCAGCGTTGGGTTGGGAAACACCGGGGAGCTGTTTTTT. This codes for CSVGLGNTGELFF.

This clonotype was detected many times. The chain joins TRBV19 to TRBJ2-1; D is uncertain. This CDR3 region has 15 residues. V shed 7 bases and J shed 0 bases, with 13 bases lying between them. In germline, CDR1 is LNHDA, CDR2 SQIVND (reference sequence). CDR3 in DNA: TGTGCCAGTACCCCCGACCGAAGCTCCTACAATGAGCAGTTCTTC. This gives the protein CASTPDRSSYNEQFF.

This clonotype has more than one count but fewer than ten. CDR3 coding DNA: TGTGCCAGCGCCGCCTCGGTTAGCAATCAGCCCCAGCATTTT. Translation: CASAASVSNQPQHF. The chain is built from TRBV7-2 and TRBJ1-5, with D unresolved. Germline assignment: CDR1 SGHTA and CDR2 FQGNSA. V was cut by 8 bases and J by 0 bases, with 11 bases left in between. The CDR3 extends over 14 amino acids.

This chain uses TRBV3-1 with TRBJ2-2; 7 positions match TRBD2. Germline-derived CDR1 and CDR2 are LGHDT and YNNKEL (reference sequence). Trimming at V came to 6 bases and at J to 6 bases, leaving 19 bases not matched to a gene. The CDR3 consists of 18 residues. DNA for the CDR3: TGTGCCAGCAGGAAAGCTACAGGACTAGAGGTCATTTCCGGGGAGCTGTTTTTT. Its protein product is CASRKATGLEVISGELFF.

Regarding this clonotype: A much larger clone differs by one base, so this may be a read error. V and J are TRBV29-1 and TRBJ2-2; no clear D. The V gene lost 4 bases and the J gene lost 3 bases, with 3 bases spanning the gap. This CDR3 region has 11 residues. CDR1 is SQVTM, CDR2 ANQGSEA, per germline. CDR3 amino acids: CSVGYTGELFF. For the CDR3, the DNA is TGCAGCGTTGGCTACACCGGGGAGCTGTTTTTT.

This clonotype was recorded many times. The chain couples TRBV15 to TRBJ2-7; the D call may be TRBD1 or TRBD2 (5 bases each). CDR3 length: 15 amino acids. The germline CDR1 and CDR2 sequences are LNHNV and YYDKDF (reference sequence). V was shortened by 3 bases and J by 3 bases, with 15 bases between the two germline ends. CDR3 sequence: CATSRLTGQSYEQYF. CDR3 DNA: TGTGCCACCAGCAGGCTTACGGGGCAGAGCTACGAGCAGTACTTC.

In its sample, this clonotype was seen a few times. The chain couples TRBV6-1 to TRBJ2-7; 7 nucleotides agree with TRBD1. The CDR3 is 14 residues long. The V gene end was trimmed by 4 bases and the J gene end by 7 bases; junction bases not matched to a gene: 10. Looked up from germline, CDR1 is MNHNS and CDR2 is SASEGT. CDR3 region: CASSVDREGREQYF. DNA for the CDR3: TGTGCCAGCAGTGTCGACAGGGAAGGGAGAGAGCAGTACTTC.

The chain uses TRBV6-5 and TRBJ2-1, with D hard to call. Trimming removed 6 bases from V and 10 bases from J, with 13 bases in between. The CDR3 runs 12 residues. The germline V gene encodes CDR1 MNHEY and CDR2 SVGAGI. The CDR3 spells CASRTTAREQFF. For the CDR3, the DNA is TGTGCCAGCAGAACCACCGCCAGAGAGCAGTTCTTC.

The J gene is TRBJ1-1, the V gene TRBV25-1; TRBD1 matches at 8 bases. The CDR3 loop spans 15 amino acids. The germline V gene encodes CDR1 MGHDK and CDR2 SYGVNS. Trimming took 6 bases from V and 1 from J; bases not matched to a gene: 7. For the CDR3, the DNA is TGTGCCAGCAGAACGACAGGGGCCAAGAACACTGAAGCTTTCTTT. Translation gives CASRTTGAKNTEAFF.

This clonotype was detected only a few times. The V and J genes are TRBV11-2 and TRBJ2-7, with D possibly TRBD1 on 6 matching bases. The V and J ends lost 5 bases and 7 bases respectively, with 21 bases between them. Germline CDR1 is SGHAT and CDR2 is FQNNGV. This CDR3 has 15 residues. CDR3 coding DNA: TGTGCCAGCAGCAAATATGACAGGCAGCAATTAGAGCAGTACTTC. Translating it yields CASSKYDRQQLEQYF.

This clonotype was found a few times. The V and J genes are TRBV6-2 or TRBV6-3 and TRBJ2-5; TRBD2 agrees at 10 bases. Germline V gives CDR1 MNHEY, CDR2 SVGEGT. V trimming: 5 bases; J trimming: 3 bases; junction bases outside the gene matches: 9. The CDR3 is 16 residues long. The CDR3: CASSPWNSGRKETQYF. The DNA of the CDR3 is TGTGCCAGCAGTCCCTGGAATAGCGGGAGGAAAGAGACCCAGTACTTC.

This clonotype was detected only a few times. The chain has TRBV12-3 or TRBV12-4 and TRBJ2-2; 9 bases are a match to TRBD2. V lost 9 bases, J lost 6 bases, and 8 bases stayed unmatched. The CDR3 is 14 amino acids. The CDR3 region has the DNA TGTGCCAGTTTGGCGGGGGGGCGCCCCGGGGAGCTGTTTTTT. It yields the protein CASLAGGRPGELFF.

The chain couples TRBV12-3 or TRBV12-4 to TRBJ2-1; 9 bases are a match to TRBD1. The CDR3 totals 17 residues. V trimming: 2 bases; J trimming: 2 bases; junction bases outside the gene matches: 7. This chain's CDR3 is CASSLILGQGPYNEQFF. The CDR3 DNA reads as TGTGCCAGCAGTTTAATTCTGGGACAGGGACCCTACAATGAGCAGTTCTTC.

This chain joins TRBV7-2 and TRBJ2-1, with a weak D call TRBD1 (6 bases). Germline V gene sequence: CDR1 SGHTA, CDR2 FQGNSA. With 4 bases removed from V and 9 bases from J, the gap between germline ends came to 13 bases. This CDR3 has 13 amino acids. The CDR3 nucleotides are TGTGCCAGCAGCTCAAGGGACACAGGTGAGCAGTTCTTC. Protein sequence: CASSSRDTGEQFF.

Ten or more counts support this clonotype. V usage is TRBV12-3 or TRBV12-4 and J usage is TRBJ1-2, with 7 bases that match TRBD1. The CDR3 consists of 15 residues. After removal of 5 bases from V and 4 bases from J, the junction contained 10 bases not matched to a gene. CDR3 residues: CASSRTGQSFYGYTF. CDR3 DNA sequence: TGTGCCAGCAGTCGGACGGGACAGAGCTTCTATGGCTACACCTTC.

The sample holds a few counts of this clonotype. The chain couples TRBV28 to TRBJ2-5; 7 bases agree with TRBD2. The junction had 6 bases not matched to a gene; V was cut back by 6 bases and J by 5 bases. Germline V gene lookup returns CDR1 MDHEN and CDR2 SYDVKM. The CDR3 length is 13 residues. The CDR3 is CASSGLVWETQYF. CDR3 nucleotide sequence: TGTGCCAGCAGCGGACTAGTCTGGGAGACCCAGTACTTC.

This clonotype was seen more than once but under ten times. The gene calls are TRBV20-1 and TRBJ2-1; 8 positions agree with TRBD1. The CDR3 loop spans 13 amino acids. CDR1 and CDR2 (germline): DFQATT, SNEGSKA (reference sequence). CDR3 sequence (DNA): TGCAGCTCCGACCGGACAGGGCACAATGAGCAGTTCTTC. It is translated as CSSDRTGHNEQFF.